This TCR beta chain was recorded in a study of CD8 T cells in Susac syndrome. V was trimmed by 8 bases and J by 1 base, leaving 13 bases between them. Germline V gene sequence: CDR1 MNHEY, CDR2 SVGEGT. This CDR3 region has 14 residues. An input of roughly 0.5 to 1 ug of RNA was subjected to reverse transcription using random hexamers. One entry per CDR3 protein, called by TCRdb with MiXCR from the immunoSEQ multiplex PCR reads. The profile shows 140,000 or so distinct CDR3 sequences, approximately 96% of them singletons. The chain employs TRBV6-2 or TRBV6-3 and TRBJ2-3; TRBD2 is a possible D gene (5 bases). Sequencing was done on a sample of CD4+ T cells from PBMCs. The receptor comes from a human donor with multiple sclerosis. CDR3 region: CASGKRTRTDTQYF. Written as DNA, the CDR3 is TGTGCCAGCGGGAAGCGGACTCGCACAGATACGCAGTATTTT.